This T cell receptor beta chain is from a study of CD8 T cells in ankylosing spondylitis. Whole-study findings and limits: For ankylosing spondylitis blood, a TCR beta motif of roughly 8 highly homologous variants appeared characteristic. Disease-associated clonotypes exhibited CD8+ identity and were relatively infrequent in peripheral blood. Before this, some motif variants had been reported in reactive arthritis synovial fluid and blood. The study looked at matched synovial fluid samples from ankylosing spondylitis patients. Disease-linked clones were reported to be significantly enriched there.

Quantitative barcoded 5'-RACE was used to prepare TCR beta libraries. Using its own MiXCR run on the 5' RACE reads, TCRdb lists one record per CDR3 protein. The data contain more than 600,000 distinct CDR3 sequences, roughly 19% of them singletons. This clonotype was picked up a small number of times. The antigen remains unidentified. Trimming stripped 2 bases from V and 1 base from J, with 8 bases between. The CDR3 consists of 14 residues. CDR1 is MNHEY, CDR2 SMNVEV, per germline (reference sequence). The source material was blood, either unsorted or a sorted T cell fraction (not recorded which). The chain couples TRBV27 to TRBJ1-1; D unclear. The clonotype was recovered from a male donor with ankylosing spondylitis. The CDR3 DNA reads TGTGCCAGCAGTTTAGACGGATCGAACACTGAAGCTTTCTTT. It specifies CASSLDGSNTEAFF.